This TCR beta chain was sequenced in a study of T-cell reconstitution after alpha-beta-depleted transplantation in children. Germline CDR1 MNHEY, CDR2 SMNVEV (reference sequence). V lost 3 bases and J lost 9; bases outside the gene matches: 7. This CDR3 is built from 15 residues. Unique molecular identifiers were used in preparing the TCRbeta library. TCRdb re-derived calls from the PCR reads in MiXCR, one entry per CDR3 protein. The sample records roughly 590,000 distinct CDR3 sequences, 15% to 20% being singletons. The sequencing used PBMCs from the stem cell graft donor, collected from the stem cell graft. This clonotype was obtained from a human donor who donated a stem cell graft to a child with acute myeloid leukemia. V is TRBV27 and J is TRBJ1-6, with TRBD1 matching 8 bases. The CDR3 region is CASSLDRELVSPLHF. For the CDR3, the DNA is TGTGCCAGCAGTTTGGACAGGGAGTTGGTTTCACCCCTCCACTTT.